Shown below are 9 T cell receptor beta chains from a single sample sequenced in a study of cytomegalovirus exposure and HLA in healthy donors. It was with 60 Vbeta and 13 Jbeta primers that the PCR ran. TCRdb's copy holds only in-frame clones and misses some; the assay was immunoSEQ multiplex PCR. The sample holds over 80,000 clones; roughly four fifths are singletons and the top ten take 5.2%. Sequencing used PBMCs. The source is a middle-aged man in good health and CMV-seropositive.

The chain joins TRBV18 to TRBJ2-3, with D maybe TRBD2 (5 bases). CDR1 is KGHSH and CDR2 is LQKENI in the germline V gene. Trimming shortened V by 8 bases and J by 1 base, and 13 bases separated the two germline ends. The CDR3 spans 14 residues. CDR3 DNA: TGTGCCAGCATACCTAGCTGGCGCACAGATACGCAGTATTTT. It specifies CASIPSWRTDTQYF.

The rearrangement joins TRBV29-1 to TRBJ1-1; 8 nucleotides align to TRBD1. The CDR3 contains 14 residues. The ends lost 4 bases at V and 8 bases at J; junction bases unmatched: 12. The germline gives CDR1 SQVTM, CDR2 ANQGSEA. CDR3 sequence (DNA): TGCAGCGTTGGTCCCGGGACAGGTAACAACGAAGCTTTCTTT. It codes for CSVGPGTGNNEAFF.

About this clone itself: At one end the junction does not follow the germline gene, possibly because of a read error. This rearrangement joins TRBV19 to TRBJ1-2; no firm D call. The germline V gene has CDR1 LNHDA and CDR2 SQIVND (reference sequence). The CDR3 extends over 14 amino acids. CDR3 nucleotide sequence: TGTGCCAGCAGTATTTACGGTTTCACGAGGGGCTACACCTTC. This translates into CASSIYGFTRGYTF.

This clone was seen only a few times. The chain combines TRBV19 with TRBJ2-4, with 7 bases fitting TRBD1. The J segment lost 9 bases and the V segment lost 3 bases, leaving 8 bases of the junction unmatched. CDR3 length: 14 residues. Germline CDR1 is LNHDA and CDR2 is SQIVND (reference sequence). CDR3 sequence reads: CASSMLGTVSIQYF. CDR3 bases: TGTGCCAGTAGTATGCTCGGGACAGTATCCATTCAGTACTTC.

The chain carries TRBV5-1 and TRBJ1-2, with 9 nucleotides matching TRBD1. CDR1 is SGHRS and CDR2 is YFSETQ in the germline V gene. There are 16 residues in the CDR3. Trimming removed 0 bases from V and 2 bases from J; junction bases left unmatched: 5. DNA of the CDR3: TGCGCCAGCAGCTTGGAGGTTGGGACAGGGAACTATGGCTACACCTTC. Amino acids: CASSLEVGTGNYGYTF.

The CDR3 DNA sequence: TGTGCCAGCAGCCTAGCGGGGGGTCCAGATACGCAGTATTTT. This codes for CASSLAGGPDTQYF. The chain couples TRBV2 to TRBJ2-3, with TRBD2 matching 11 bases. CDR1 is SNHLY, CDR2 FYNNEI, per germline. The CDR3 runs 14 residues. V lost 6 bases and J lost 4; bases outside the gene matches: 3.

The chain combines TRBV7-2 with TRBJ2-7; a weak D match, TRBD2 (5 bases). V dropped 5 bases and J dropped 4 bases, with 9 bases sitting between them. This CDR3 is built from 12 residues. The germline CDR1 and CDR2 sequences are SGHTA and FQGNSA. This CDR3 reads CASSPPGYEQYF. CDR3 coding DNA: TGTGCCAGCAGCCCGCCGGGGTACGAGCAGTACTTC.

This clone was seen more than once but under ten times. V and J are TRBV6-1 and TRBJ1-1; 8 bases are a match to TRBD1. The J segment lost 1 base and the V segment lost 6 bases, leaving 4 bases of the junction unmatched. The germline V gene has CDR1 MNHNS and CDR2 SASEGT. The CDR3 is 14 amino acids. The CDR3 loop reads CASRLTGANTEAFF. CDR3 nucleotides: TGTGCCAGCAGGTTGACAGGGGCGAACACTGAAGCTTTCTTT.

The table lists this clone with a few counts. This chain links TRBV28 with TRBJ2-6; 7 nucleotides line up with TRBD1. This CDR3 spans 14 amino acids. Germline V gene sequence: CDR1 MDHEN, CDR2 SYDVKM. The J segment lost 2 bases and the V segment lost 9 bases, leaving 4 bases of the junction unmatched. The CDR3 spells CASDRVPGANVLTF. The DNA of the CDR3 is TGTGCCAGTGACAGGGTGCCTGGGGCCAACGTCCTGACTTTC.